The entry below describes one T cell receptor beta chain. Germline CDR1 and CDR2: GTSNPN and SVGIG (reference sequence). This CDR3 is built from 16 residues. V shed 0 bases and J 6 bases; nucleotides not matched to a gene: 6. Seattle's enrolled individuals joined amid active infection and were then monitored longitudinally. Assay: immunoSEQ multiplex PCR; the TCRdb copy retains only in-frame clones and omits some. Of roughly 570,000 clones listed, roughly nine tenths are singletons. This record comes from a study of blood T cell repertoires in COVID-19. Study as a whole: COVID-19 samples, acute and convalescent, were from the United States, Italy and Spain. Sources were T cells, B-cell-depleted T cells, or PBMCs; the material itself was cDNA or gDNA.

Sequenced sample: peripheral blood. The sequence was collected from a woman between 50 and 59 years old with COVID-19, enrolled during active disease. The chain has TRBV30 and TRBJ1-6, with TRBD1 matching over 9 bases. CDR3 sequence reads: CAWSVLRTGANSPLHF. The CDR3 nucleotides read TGTGCCTGGAGTGTTCTCCGGACAGGGGCTAATTCACCCCTCCACTTT. The variable domain in full, completed from reference TRBV30 and TRBJ1-6, reads SQTIHQWPATLVQPVGSPLSLECTVEGTSNPNLYWYRQAAGRGLQLLFYSVGIGQISSEVPQNLSASRPQDRQFILSSKKLLLSDSGFYLCAWSVLRTGANSPLHFGNGTRLTVT.